This T cell receptor beta chain comes out of a study of blood T cells in healthy people across ages. Across the study: There was about one barcoded beta molecule captured by template switching per two T cells.

A second PCR of roughly 7 to 11 cycles used a sample-barcoded 5' primer and a J-beta primer mix. A template-switch adaptor that had 12 random nucleotides put a tag on each cDNA molecule. Each sample provided no less than 2.5 million CDR3-containing paired-end reads. TCRdb redid the calling of the 5' RACE reads with MiXCR, one entry per CDR3 protein. The data contain over 1,200,000 distinct CDR3 sequences, around 59% of them singletons. Comment on this clonotype: Its antigen is not known.

The study, taken as a whole, reports: Older age went with lower TCR beta diversity per million T cells, in a roughly linear way.

The CDR3 has 11 amino acids. Trimming shortened V by 8 bases and J by 5 bases, and 12 bases separated the two germline ends. The germline V gene has CDR1 DFQATT and CDR2 SNEGSKA (reference sequence). What was sequenced was blood. This chain joins TRBV20-1 and TRBJ1-1, with D maybe TRBD1 (6 bases). The receptor's source is a man between 18 and 29 years old in good health. The CDR3 DNA sequence: TGCAGTAGTACAGGGCGGACTGAAGCTTTCTTT. This codes for CSSTGRTEAFF.